Below are 6 T cell receptor beta chains sequenced from a single sample in a study of blood T cell repertoires in COVID-19. Method: immunoSEQ multiplex PCR; TCRdb's copy keeps in-frame clones and lacks some. The sample contains about 120,000 clones, nearly 90% of which appear only once. The sequencing input was peripheral blood. Every receptor here comes from a woman aged 55-69 years with COVID-19, enrolled during active disease.

This clone has just one count. The rearrangement uses TRBV14 and TRBJ2-7; 7 positions match TRBD2. The CDR3 runs to 14 residues. Germline V gene data show CDR1 as SGHDN and CDR2 as FVKESK. V lost 4 bases, J lost 2 bases, and 5 bases stayed unmatched. CDR3 residues: CASSPVGGAYEQYF. The CDR3 DNA reads as TGTGCCAGCAGCCCAGTGGGGGGGGCCTACGAGCAGTACTTC. Based on the CDR3 plus reference TRBV14 and TRBJ2-7, the full variable domain is EAGVTQFPSHSVIEKGQTVTLRCDPISGHDNLYWYRRVMGKEIKFLLHFVKESKQDESGMPNNRFLAERTGGTYSTLKVQPAELEDSGVYFCASSPVGGAYEQYFGPGTRLTVT.

This clone showed up just once. J is TRBJ1-2 and V is TRBV29-1; 9 nucleotides align to TRBD1. The V gene's germline CDR1 is SQVTM and CDR2 ANQGSEA. There are 12 residues in the CDR3. The trim removed 7 bases at V and 6 bases at J, leaving 6 bases unmatched. CDR3 bases: TGCAGCGGGGGGGACAGGGAAGATGGCTACACCTTC. Protein sequence: CSGGDREDGYTF.

This sequence joins TRBV15 and TRBJ2-4; tentative D call: TRBD2 (6 bases). Germline V gives CDR1 LNHNV, CDR2 YYDKDF (reference sequence). The CDR3 extends over 13 amino acids. Trimming removed 4 bases at V and 9 bases at J, with 13 bases between. CDR3 amino acids: CATSTRGFGIQYF. DNA for the CDR3: TGTGCCACCAGCACTCGGGGGTTCGGCATTCAGTACTTC.

The chain employs TRBV24-1 and TRBJ2-1; no clear D gene. CDR3 length: 13 amino acids. V was trimmed by 4 bases and J by 8 bases, leaving 11 bases between them. Per the germline V gene, CDR1 is KGHDR and CDR2 is SFDVKD. CDR3 coding DNA: TGTGCCACCAGTGAAACCCTTAGCCATGAGCAGTTCTTC. Encoded protein: CATSETLSHEQFF.

V and J are TRBV7-9 and TRBJ1-1, with D perhaps matching TRBD1 (5 bases). CDR3 length equals 15 residues. Trimming removed 3 bases at V and 1 base at J, with 12 bases between. Per the germline V gene, CDR1 is SEHNR and CDR2 is FQNEAQ (reference sequence). The CDR3 protein is CASSFHRRGNTEAFF. Written as DNA, the CDR3 is TGTGCCAGCAGCTTCCACAGGAGAGGGAACACTGAAGCTTTCTTT.

The table lists this clone with a count of one. The chain uses TRBV5-1 and TRBJ1-1; TRBD1 aligns across 7 bases. The CDR3 length is 15 residues. Germline CDR1 is SGHRS and CDR2 is YFSETQ. The V and J ends lost 4 bases and 5 bases, in that order; junction bases with no gene match: 11. CDR3 nucleotide sequence: TGCGCCAGCAGCGATCACGGACAGGTTGGAACTGAAGCTTTCTTT. Encoded protein: CASSDHGQVGTEAFF.